This is a list of T cell receptor beta chains from one sample in a study of human T cells and chemical hapten exposure. Via MiXCR, TCRdb re-called the RACE reads, giving one row per CDR3 protein. This table has about 30,000 distinct CDR3 sequences, 5.8% appearing once. The input for sequencing was whole blood, taken in connection with sensitization to the hapten diphenylcyclopropenone (DPC). The receptors come from a man under 40 with alopecia areata. Some clones in this sample may be carry-over from other donors' samples. CDR3s include the opening cysteine and the closing phenylalanine or tryptophan. The D gene is left open where the match is weak. Clone sizes are given selectively: once, few, many, or a class where the clone is expanded.

abundance: many; j_gene: TRBJ2-1; v_gene: TRBV7-2; d_gene: TRBD1; len: 14; CDR3nt: TGTGCCAGCAGCTCCGGGACAGGGCTCACGGAGCAGTTCTTC; CDR3aa: CASSSGTGLTEQFF
abundance: many; j_gene: TRBJ1-4; v_gene: TRBV6-2/TRBV6-3; d_gene: NA; len: 13; CDR3nt: TGTGCCAGCAGTTACGTCCAGGACAGCGAACTTAAGTTT; CDR3aa: CASSYVQDSELKF
abundance: many; j_gene: TRBJ2-3; v_gene: TRBV20-1; d_gene: NA; len: 14; CDR3nt: TGCAGTGCTCCAGAACTAGCTGGCACAGATACGCAGTATTTT; CDR3aa: CSAPELAGTDTQYF
abundance: many; j_gene: TRBJ2-5; v_gene: TRBV6-2/TRBV6-3; d_gene: NA; len: 16; CDR3nt: TGTGCCAGCCCAGGTGATGGAGGGGGCAGGCGAGAGACCCAGTACTTC; CDR3aa: CASPGDGGGRRETQYF
abundance: few; j_gene: TRBJ2-1; v_gene: TRBV4-3; d_gene: TRBD2; len: 18; CDR3nt: TGCGCCAGCAGCCAAGATGGTCATCCTAGCGGGAGGGACAATGAGCAGTTCTTC; CDR3aa: CASSQDGHPSGRDNEQFF
abundance: many; j_gene: TRBJ1-5; v_gene: TRBV5-1; d_gene: NA; len: 15; CDR3nt: TGCGCCAGCAGCTTGGGGGCTCTTAGCAATCAGCCCCAGCATTTT; CDR3aa: CASSLGALSNQPQHF
abundance: many; j_gene: TRBJ1-5; v_gene: TRBV3-1; d_gene: TRBD1; len: 17; CDR3nt: TGTGCCAGCAGCCAAGATTTGGGGACAGGAGGCAATCAGCCCCAGCATTTT; CDR3aa: CASSQDLGTGGNQPQHF
abundance: many; j_gene: TRBJ2-3; v_gene: TRBV6-2/TRBV6-3; d_gene: TRBD2; len: 17; CDR3nt: TGTGCCAGCAGTTACATCATGGCTAGCGGGAGAACAGATACGCAGTATTTT; CDR3aa: CASSYIMASGRTDTQYF
abundance: NA; j_gene: TRBJ2-5; v_gene: TRBV3-1; d_gene: NA; len: 14; CDR3nt: TGTGCCAGCAGCCAGGATGAAGTGGTCGGGACCCAGTACTTC; CDR3aa: CASSQDEVVGTQYF
abundance: many; j_gene: TRBJ2-2; v_gene: TRBV7-3; d_gene: NA; len: 17; CDR3nt: TGTGCCAGCAGCTTCCATGAACAGGGAGAGGGCACCGGGGAGCTGTTTTTT; CDR3aa: CASSFHEQGEGTGELFF
abundance: many; j_gene: TRBJ2-2; v_gene: TRBV7-7; d_gene: NA; len: 15; CDR3nt: TGTGCTAGCAGCTTGGAGGGGTCGAACACCGGGGAGCTGTTTTTT; CDR3aa: CASSLEGSNTGELFF
abundance: NA; j_gene: TRBJ1-1; v_gene: TRBV7-8; d_gene: NA; len: 15; CDR3nt: TGTGCCAGCAGCTTAGCGCTCCCCGGGTTCACTGAAGCTTTCTTT; CDR3aa: CASSLALPGFTEAFF
abundance: many; j_gene: TRBJ1-1; v_gene: TRBV29-1; d_gene: NA; len: 11; CDR3nt: TGCAGCGTTGAAATGAACACTGAAGCTTTCTTT; CDR3aa: CSVEMNTEAFF
abundance: many; j_gene: TRBJ2-3; v_gene: TRBV20-1; d_gene: TRBD2; len: 19; CDR3nt: TGCAGTGCTAGGGGTCGGGACGTCGGACTAGCGGGAGTTACAGATACGCAGTATTTT; CDR3aa: CSARGRDVGLAGVTDTQYF
abundance: many; j_gene: TRBJ2-1; v_gene: TRBV18; d_gene: TRBD2; len: 20; CDR3nt: TGTGCCAGCTCGCAATATCACAGTCTAGCGGGAGAACACTCCTACAATGAGCAGTTCTTC; CDR3aa: CASSQYHSLAGEHSYNEQFF
abundance: many; j_gene: TRBJ1-2; v_gene: TRBV25-1; d_gene: NA; len: 13; CDR3nt: TGTGCCAGCAGTGGACAGGAATCGGCTGGCTACACCTTC; CDR3aa: CASSGQESAGYTF
abundance: many; j_gene: TRBJ2-7; v_gene: TRBV20-1; d_gene: TRBD1; len: 14; CDR3nt: TGCAGTGCCATGACAGGGTCAAGCTCCTACGAGCAGTACTTC; CDR3aa: CSAMTGSSSYEQYF
abundance: many; j_gene: TRBJ2-1; v_gene: TRBV12-3/TRBV12-4; d_gene: TRBD1; len: 15; CDR3nt: TGTGCCAGCAGTCCGTCCGGGACAGGCGCCAATGAGCAGTTCTTC; CDR3aa: CASSPSGTGANEQFF
abundance: many; j_gene: TRBJ2-7; v_gene: TRBV7-7; d_gene: TRBD2; len: 14; CDR3nt: TGTGCTAGCAGCATGGGGGTCGGGGGGTACGAGCAGTACTTC; CDR3aa: CASSMGVGGYEQYF
abundance: many; j_gene: TRBJ1-2; v_gene: TRBV29-1; d_gene: TRBD1; len: 12; CDR3nt: TGCAGCGTTGAAAAGGGGGCTGGTGGCTACACCTTC; CDR3aa: CSVEKGAGGYTF
abundance: many; j_gene: TRBJ2-5; v_gene: TRBV4-2; d_gene: TRBD2; len: 16; CDR3nt: TGTGCCAGCAGCCAAGAGAAGCGGGGGCCCCAAGAGACCCAGTACTTC; CDR3aa: CASSQEKRGPQETQYF
abundance: many; j_gene: TRBJ2-2; v_gene: TRBV20-1; d_gene: NA; len: 15; CDR3nt: TGCAGTGCTAGGGGAGACAACCCGAACACCGGGGAGCTGTTTTTT; CDR3aa: CSARGDNPNTGELFF
abundance: many; j_gene: TRBJ1-3; v_gene: TRBV3-1; d_gene: NA; len: 15; CDR3nt: TGTGCCAGCAGCCCCCCCGGGGGCGGTGGAAACACCATATATTTT; CDR3aa: CASSPPGGGGNTIYF
abundance: many; j_gene: TRBJ2-1; v_gene: TRBV4-3; d_gene: TRBD2; len: 16; CDR3nt: TGCGCCAGCAGCTTAAAAACAGCGGGAGCCTACAATGAGCAGTTCTTC; CDR3aa: CASSLKTAGAYNEQFF
abundance: NA; j_gene: TRBJ2-3; v_gene: TRBV5-1; d_gene: NA; len: 14; CDR3nt: TGCGCCAGCAGCTTGGGAGGCGGAACAGATACGCAGTATTTT; CDR3aa: CASSLGGGTDTQYF
abundance: many; j_gene: TRBJ1-2; v_gene: TRBV6-1; d_gene: NA; len: 15; CDR3nt: TGTGCCAGCAGCAGCCGGGACACCCCTAACTATGGCTACACCTTC; CDR3aa: CASSSRDTPNYGYTF
abundance: many; j_gene: TRBJ2-5; v_gene: TRBV18; d_gene: NA; len: 15; CDR3nt: TGTGCCAGCTCACCACCCCAAGACGGGACTTGGACCCAGTACTTC; CDR3aa: CASSPPQDGTWTQYF
abundance: many; j_gene: TRBJ2-2; v_gene: TRBV7-7; d_gene: NA; len: 16; CDR3nt: TGTGCTAGCAGTTATACCAACTTCGCGAACACCGGGGAGCTGTTTTTT; CDR3aa: CASSYTNFANTGELFF
abundance: many; j_gene: TRBJ2-7; v_gene: TRBV7-9; d_gene: TRBD1; len: 14; CDR3nt: TGTGCCAGCAGCCGGGGACAGGGAAGGAACGAGCAGTACTTC; CDR3aa: CASSRGQGRNEQYF
abundance: few; j_gene: TRBJ2-3; v_gene: TRBV12-3/TRBV12-4; d_gene: TRBD2; len: 14; CDR3nt: TGTGCCAGCCAGACTAGCGGAAGCACAGATACGCAGTATTTT; CDR3aa: CASQTSGSTDTQYF
abundance: many; j_gene: TRBJ2-5; v_gene: TRBV12-3/TRBV12-4; d_gene: TRBD2; len: 17; CDR3nt: TGTGCCAGCAGTTTAGCCCTAGCGGGAGGGCCGGGAGAGACCCAGTACTTC; CDR3aa: CASSLALAGGPGETQYF
abundance: many; j_gene: TRBJ1-3; v_gene: TRBV12-3/TRBV12-4; d_gene: NA; len: 13; CDR3nt: TGTGCCAGCAGTCCGACGGTTGGAAACACCATATATTTT; CDR3aa: CASSPTVGNTIYF
abundance: many; j_gene: TRBJ2-2; v_gene: TRBV14; d_gene: NA; len: 15; CDR3nt: TGTGCCAGCAGCCAAGGTGGGGCCGTTTCCGGGGAGCTGTTTTTT; CDR3aa: CASSQGGAVSGELFF
abundance: many; j_gene: TRBJ2-5; v_gene: TRBV7-2; d_gene: TRBD2; len: 15; CDR3nt: TGTGCCAGCGAACGGACTAGCGGAAACCAAGAGACCCAGTACTTC; CDR3aa: CASERTSGNQETQYF
abundance: NA; j_gene: TRBJ1-3; v_gene: TRBV6-2/TRBV6-3; d_gene: NA; len: 14; CDR3nt: TGTGCCAGCATCCGGGACAACTCTGGAAACACCATATATTTT; CDR3aa: CASIRDNSGNTIYF
abundance: many; j_gene: TRBJ2-7; v_gene: TRBV6-5; d_gene: NA; len: 14; CDR3nt: TGTGCCAGCGGATACGACAGGAGCTCCTACGAGCAGTACTTC; CDR3aa: CASGYDRSSYEQYF
abundance: few; j_gene: TRBJ1-1; v_gene: TRBV14; d_gene: NA; len: 12; CDR3nt: TGTGCCAGCAGTTGGGGTACCACTGAAGCTTTCTTT; CDR3aa: CASSWGTTEAFF